This T cell receptor (beta chain) was profiled in a study of cytomegalovirus exposure and HLA in healthy donors. Study-level results: Sequencing probably produced one cluster of sequence variants that were highly shared.

Notes on this clone: Its specificity is not known.

Amplification used 60 Vbeta primers and 13 Jbeta primers. Authors' data handling: Later work found 65 million to 85 million unique TCR beta chains, with 9 million to 13 million shared. The protocol was immunoSEQ multiplex PCR, while the TCRdb copy is restricted to in-frame clones and leaves out a portion. V, J and clone size were drawn from that table, and D and trimming were deduced from the DNA. Here the sample spans some 140,000 clones, roughly three quarters being singletons. Germline CDR1 and CDR2: LGHNT and FRNRAP. Trimming took 5 bases from V and 0 from J, leaving 19 bases between them. The CDR3 has 17 amino acids.

Sequenced sample: PBMCs. The origin of this receptor is a male donor in good health and CMV-seronegative. The rearrangement uses TRBV12-5 and TRBJ1-1; D is unresolved. DNA for the CDR3: TGTGCTAGTGGTCCTTCCTCCTGGGCCGGCATGAACACTGAAGCTTTCTTT. Translating it yields CASGPSSWAGMNTEAFF.